This TCR beta chain originates from a study of T cells in localized non-small cell lung cancer. Study findings and constraints: Of the top 100 tumor clones, median roughly 55 were in adjacent lung, 25 to 35 among its top 100. Highest T cell clonality was seen in uninvolved adjacent lung, surpassing that measured in tumor. Longer survival (overall) was linked to higher T cell density in blood.

Here immunoSEQ multiplex PCR was the method, and the copy in TCRdb shows in-frame clones only, minus some. This table has over 3,500 clones, roughly 24% appearing once. The germline CDR1 and CDR2 sequences are SGHNT and YENEEA. The length of the CDR3 is 17 residues. Losses at the gene ends were 3 bases for V and 0 bases for J; bases not matched to a gene: 8. Remarks on this clone: Its antigen is unidentified.

This clonotype was sampled from a woman aged 40-70 years with stage I lung adenocarcinoma. This chain joins TRBV11-3 and TRBJ1-1; 9 bases are a match to TRBD1. Sequencing used lung tumor tissue, obtained before any cancer treatment. CDR3 DNA sequence: TGTGCCAGCAGCTTGAGGACAGGGGTTCTTATGAACACTGAAGCTTTCTTT. Translated, it gives CASSLRTGVLMNTEAFF.